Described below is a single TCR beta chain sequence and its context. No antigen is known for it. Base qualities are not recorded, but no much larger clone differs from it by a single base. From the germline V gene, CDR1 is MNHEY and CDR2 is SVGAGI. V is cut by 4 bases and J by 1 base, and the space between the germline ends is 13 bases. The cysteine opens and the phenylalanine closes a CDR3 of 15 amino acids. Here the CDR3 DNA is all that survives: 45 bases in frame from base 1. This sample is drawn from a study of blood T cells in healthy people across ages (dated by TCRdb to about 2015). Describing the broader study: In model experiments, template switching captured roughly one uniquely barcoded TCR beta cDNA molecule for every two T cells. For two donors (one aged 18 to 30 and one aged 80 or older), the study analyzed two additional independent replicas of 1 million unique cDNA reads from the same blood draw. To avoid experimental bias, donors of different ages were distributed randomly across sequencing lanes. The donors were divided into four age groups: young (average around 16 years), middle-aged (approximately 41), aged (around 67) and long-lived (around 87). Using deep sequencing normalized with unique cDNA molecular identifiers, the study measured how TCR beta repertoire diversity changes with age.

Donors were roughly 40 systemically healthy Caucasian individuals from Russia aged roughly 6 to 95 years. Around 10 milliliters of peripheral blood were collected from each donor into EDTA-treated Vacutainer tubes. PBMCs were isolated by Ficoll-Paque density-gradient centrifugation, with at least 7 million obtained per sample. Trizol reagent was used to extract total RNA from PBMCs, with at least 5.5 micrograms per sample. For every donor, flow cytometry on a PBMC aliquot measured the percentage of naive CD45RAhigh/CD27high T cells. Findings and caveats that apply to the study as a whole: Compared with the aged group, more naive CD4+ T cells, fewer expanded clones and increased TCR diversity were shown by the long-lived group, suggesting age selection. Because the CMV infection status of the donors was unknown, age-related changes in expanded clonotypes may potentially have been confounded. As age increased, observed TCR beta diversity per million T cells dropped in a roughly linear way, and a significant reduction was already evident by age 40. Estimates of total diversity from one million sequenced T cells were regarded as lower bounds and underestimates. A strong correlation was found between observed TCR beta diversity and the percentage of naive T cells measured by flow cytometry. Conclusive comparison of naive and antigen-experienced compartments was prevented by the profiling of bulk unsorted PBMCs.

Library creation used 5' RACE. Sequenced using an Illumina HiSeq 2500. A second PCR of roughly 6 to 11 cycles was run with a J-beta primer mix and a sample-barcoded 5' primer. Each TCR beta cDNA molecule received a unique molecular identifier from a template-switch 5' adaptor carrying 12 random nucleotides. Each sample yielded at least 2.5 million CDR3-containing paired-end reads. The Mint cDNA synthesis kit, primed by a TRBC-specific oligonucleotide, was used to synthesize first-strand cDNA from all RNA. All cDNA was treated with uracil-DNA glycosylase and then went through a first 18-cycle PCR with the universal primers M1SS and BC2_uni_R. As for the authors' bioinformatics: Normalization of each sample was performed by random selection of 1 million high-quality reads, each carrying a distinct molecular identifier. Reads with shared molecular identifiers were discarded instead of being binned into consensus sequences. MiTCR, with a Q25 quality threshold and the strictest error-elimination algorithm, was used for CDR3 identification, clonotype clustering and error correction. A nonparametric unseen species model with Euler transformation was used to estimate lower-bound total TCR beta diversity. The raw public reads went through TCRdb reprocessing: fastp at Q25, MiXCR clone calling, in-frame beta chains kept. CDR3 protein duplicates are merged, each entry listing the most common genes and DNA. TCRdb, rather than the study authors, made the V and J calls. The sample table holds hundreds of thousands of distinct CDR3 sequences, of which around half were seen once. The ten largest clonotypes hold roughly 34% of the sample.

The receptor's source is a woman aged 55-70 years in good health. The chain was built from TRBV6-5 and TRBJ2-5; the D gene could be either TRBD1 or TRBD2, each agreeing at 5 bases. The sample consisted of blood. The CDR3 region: CASSLGVEAQETQYF. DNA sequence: TGTGCCAGCAGTTTGGGGGTCGAGGCCCAAGAGACCCAGTACTTC.